These T cell receptor beta chains were read from a single sample in a study of cytomegalovirus exposure and HLA in healthy donors. Method: immunoSEQ multiplex PCR; TCRdb's copy keeps in-frame clones and lacks some. Of 100,000 or so clones listed, about four fifths were seen once; the top ten hold more than 4.5%. Sequenced input: PBMCs. Every receptor here comes from a man aged 40-50 years in good health and CMV-seropositive. Both conserved end residues are part of each CDR3. A D gene is named only where the DNA matches it firmly. Clone size is not always given. Where it is, it says once, few, many or a class for expanded clones.

clone size	V gene	D gene	J gene	CDR3 DNA	CDR3 protein
-	TRBV4-2	TRBD2	TRBJ2-1	TGTGCCAGCAGCCAAGACGCCCCACTAGCGGGACCCTACAATGAGCAGTTCTTC	CASSQDAPLAGPYNEQFF
-	TRBV29-1	-	TRBJ2-2	TGCAGCGTCACCCCCGGGTGGAACACCGGGGAGCTGTTTTTT	CSVTPGWNTGELFF
once	TRBV29-1	TRBD2	TRBJ2-7	TGCAGCGTCGGGACTAGCGGGAGGACCTACGAGCAGTACTTC	CSVGTSGRTYEQYF
few	TRBV11-3	-	TRBJ2-3	TGTGCCAGCAGCTTGGGCCTCGGCGGAGGGTCCACAGATACGCAGTATTTT	CASSLGLGGGSTDTQYF
-	TRBV5-1	TRBD1	TRBJ2-5	TGCGCCAGCAGCTTCGGACAGGGCCAAGAGACCCAGTACTTC	CASSFGQGQETQYF
-	TRBV15	-	TRBJ2-7	TGTGCCACCAGCAGTGGGGCGTCGAACTACGAGCAGTACTTC	CATSSGASNYEQYF
-	TRBV5-1	TRBD1	TRBJ2-3	TGCGCCAGCAGCGAAACAGGGGCCCAAGATACGCAGTATTTT	CASSETGAQDTQYF
-	TRBV29-1	-	TRBJ1-1	TGCAGCGCAAAACAGGGAAGGAAAGCTTTCTTT	CSAKQGRKAFF
-	TRBV9	TRBD1	TRBJ2-1	TGTGCCAGCAGCTTCGGACAGGGCTTCTCCTACAATGAGCAGTTCTTC	CASSFGQGFSYNEQFF
-	TRBV28	TRBD1	TRBJ1-1	TGTGCCAGCCGCCTTACTCCGGGACAGGAAACTGAAGCTTTCTTT	CASRLTPGQETEAFF
-	TRBV28	-	TRBJ1-1	TGTGCCAGCAGGTTGACAGTGAACACTGAAGCTTTCTTT	CASRLTVNTEAFF
-	TRBV19	-	TRBJ1-3	TGTGCCAGTAGTCTCGGGTCTGGAAACACCATATATTTT	CASSLGSGNTIYF
-	TRBV6-1	-	TRBJ1-4	TGTGCCAGCACCTGGGGAGGAGTCAATGAAAAACTGTTTTTT	CASTWGGVNEKLFF
once	TRBV7-2	-	TRBJ2-7	TGTGCCAGCAGCTCATTCGCGGGATTGGGTTACGAGCAGTACTTC	CASSSFAGLGYEQYF